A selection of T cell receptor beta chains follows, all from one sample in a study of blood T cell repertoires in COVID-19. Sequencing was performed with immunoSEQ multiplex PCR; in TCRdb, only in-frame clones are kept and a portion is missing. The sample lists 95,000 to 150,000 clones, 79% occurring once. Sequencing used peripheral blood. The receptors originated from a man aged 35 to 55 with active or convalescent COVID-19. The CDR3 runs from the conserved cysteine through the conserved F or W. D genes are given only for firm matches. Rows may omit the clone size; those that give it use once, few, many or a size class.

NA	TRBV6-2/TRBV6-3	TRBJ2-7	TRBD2	TGTGCCAGCAGTTCCCCGGTTGGACTAGCCGGCTACGAGCAGTACTTC	CASSSPVGLAGYEQYF
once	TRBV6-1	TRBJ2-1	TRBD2	TGTGCCAGCAGTGGAGGACTAGCGGGGGCCTACAATGAGCAGTTCTTC	CASSGGLAGAYNEQFF
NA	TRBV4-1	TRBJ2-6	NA	TGCGCCAGCAGCCCCGAGTCCCCGGGGGAATCCTCTGGGGCCAACGTCCTGACTTTC	CASSPESPGESSGANVLTF
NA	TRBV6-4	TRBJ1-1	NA	TGTGCCAGCAAACGGGAGTCCGGGGTTAGCACTGAAGCTTTCTTT	CASKRESGVSTEAFF
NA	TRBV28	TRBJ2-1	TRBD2	TGTGCCAGCAGTTTATCCCTAGCGGCCAACAATGAGCAGTTCTTC	CASSLSLAANNEQFF
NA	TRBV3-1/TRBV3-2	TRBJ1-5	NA	TGTGCCGGCCCGGAGAGAGATAGCAATCAGCCCCAGCATTTT	CAGPERDSNQPQHF
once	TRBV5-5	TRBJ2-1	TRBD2	TGTGCCAGCAGCTCCGAAGCGGGAGGGGTGAATGAGCAGTTCTTC	CASSSEAGGVNEQFF
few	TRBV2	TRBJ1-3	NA	TGTGCCAGCAGTGAAGGGCAGCGGGCGGGAAACACCATATATTTT	CASSEGQRAGNTIYF
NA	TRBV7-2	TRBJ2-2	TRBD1	TGTGCCAGCAGATCTGGGACAGGGAGAACCGGGGAGCTGTTTTTT	CASRSGTGRTGELFF
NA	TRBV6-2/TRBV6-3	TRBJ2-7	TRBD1	TGTGCCAGCAGCCCGGGACAGGCTTTCGCTCTACCCTACGAGCAGTACTTC	CASSPGQAFALPYEQYF
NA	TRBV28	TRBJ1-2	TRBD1	TGTGCCAGCAGTCTCCCTCTGGGACAGGGGAGTCGGGGCGGCTACACCTTC	CASSLPLGQGSRGGYTF
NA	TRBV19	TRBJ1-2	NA	TGTGCCAGTAGTCCGCCAGGTAGTGGCTACACCTTC	CASSPPGSGYTF
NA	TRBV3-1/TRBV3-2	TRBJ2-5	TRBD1	TGTGCCAGCAGCCAAGTGGACAGGCAAGAGACCCAGTACTTC	CASSQVDRQETQYF
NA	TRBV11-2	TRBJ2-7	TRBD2	TGTGCCAGCAGCCCCTCTGGGGGGCTAGCGGGATGGGAGCAGTACTTC	CASSPSGGLAGWEQYF
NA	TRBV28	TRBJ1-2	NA	TGTGCCAGCAGTGGACAGCGGGGCTACACCTTC	CASSGQRGYTF
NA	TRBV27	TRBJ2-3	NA	TGTGCCAGCACCGGCAACGGTGCGGCAGATACGCAGTATTTT	CASTGNGAADTQYF
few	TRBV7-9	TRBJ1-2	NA	TGTGCCAGCAGCCCCGGACAGATTAACTATGGCTACACCTTC	CASSPGQINYGYTF
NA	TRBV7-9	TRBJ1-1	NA	TGTGCCAGCAGCGCCCGAGAAAACACTGAAGCTTTCTTT	CASSARENTEAFF
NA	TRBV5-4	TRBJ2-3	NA	TGTGCCAGCAGTTTAGGGGGGGCCTCAGATACGCAGTATTTT	CASSLGGASDTQYF
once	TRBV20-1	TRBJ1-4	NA	TGCAGTGCTAGTGACGGCGGTGAAAAACTGTTTTTT	CSASDGGEKLFF
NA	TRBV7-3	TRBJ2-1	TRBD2	TGTGCCAGCGGTAGCGGGAAATACAATGAGCAGTTCTTC	CASGSGKYNEQFF
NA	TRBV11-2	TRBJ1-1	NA	TGTGCCAGCACCTATTCTGGGGGGGTGGCTGAAGCTTTCTTT	CASTYSGGVAEAFF
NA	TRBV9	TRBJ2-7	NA	TGTGCCAGCAGCGTAGATATATCCTACGAGCAGTACTTC	CASSVDISYEQYF
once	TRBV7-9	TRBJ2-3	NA	TGTGCCAGCAGCTTGAGTACAGATACGCAGTATTTT	CASSLSTDTQYF
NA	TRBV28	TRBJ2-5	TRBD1	TGTGCCAGCAGCTCACCCGGACAGGGGAAAGAGACCCAGTACTTC	CASSSPGQGKETQYF
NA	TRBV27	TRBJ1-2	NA	TGTGCCAGCAGTACCAGTCGACAGTATGGCTACACCTTC	CASSTSRQYGYTF
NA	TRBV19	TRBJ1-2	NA	TGTGCCAGTAGTTCCACAGGGCACGGCTATGGCTACACCTTC	CASSSTGHGYGYTF
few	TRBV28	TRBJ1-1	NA	TGTGCCAGCAATACGGCGGGGATGAACACTGAAGCTTTCTTT	CASNTAGMNTEAFF
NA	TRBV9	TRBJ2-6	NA	TGTGCCAGCAAGGGGGATGGGGCCAACGTCCTGACTTTC	CASKGDGANVLTF
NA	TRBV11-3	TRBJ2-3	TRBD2	TGTGCCAGCAGCCTCGGACTAGCTTCAGATACGCAGTATTTT	CASSLGLASDTQYF
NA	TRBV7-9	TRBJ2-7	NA	TGTGCCAGCAGCTCCCAGGGGCTCACCTACGAGCAGTACTTC	CASSSQGLTYEQYF
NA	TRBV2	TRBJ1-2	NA	TGTGCCAGCAGATACGGGGGGGTGAACTATGGCTACACCTTC	CASRYGGVNYGYTF